Listed below are T cell receptor beta chains from one sample, sequenced in a study of blood T cells in healthy people across ages. MiXCR was run by TCRdb on the 5' RACE reads, yielding one entry per CDR3 protein. The table includes over 600,000 distinct CDR3 sequences, about 61% detected once. Material for sequencing was blood. The receptors were gathered from a man in his forties in good health. The CDR3 runs from the conserved cysteine through the conserved F or W. The order of the fields is V gene, clone size, D gene, J gene, CDR3 protein, CDR3 DNA. A D gene is named only where the DNA matches it firmly. The listing skips clone size in some rows; elsewhere it reads once, few, many or a size class.

v_call: TRBV7-3; clone_size: NA; d_call: NA; j_call: TRBJ2-3; cdr3_aa: CASSSNSDTQYF; cdr3_nt: TGTGCCAGCAGCTCCAACTCAGATACGCAGTATTTT
v_call: TRBV20-1; clone_size: NA; d_call: NA; j_call: TRBJ2-7; cdr3_aa: CSARRTHSTYEQYF; cdr3_nt: TGCAGTGCTAGAAGGACTCATTCGACCTACGAGCAGTACTTC
v_call: TRBV11-3; clone_size: NA; d_call: NA; j_call: TRBJ2-1; cdr3_aa: CASSLERHYEQFF; cdr3_nt: TGTGCCAGCAGCTTAGAAAGGCATTATGAGCAGTTCTTC
v_call: TRBV7-2; clone_size: few; d_call: TRBD1; j_call: TRBJ1-2; cdr3_aa: CASSPGQPSYGYTF; cdr3_nt: TGTGCCAGCAGCCCGGGACAGCCAAGCTATGGCTACACCTTC
v_call: TRBV20-1; clone_size: NA; d_call: TRBD1; j_call: TRBJ2-7; cdr3_aa: CSARDIRTGGSYEQYF; cdr3_nt: TGCAGTGCTAGAGATATCAGGACAGGGGGCTCCTACGAGCAGTACTTC
v_call: TRBV4-3; clone_size: few; d_call: TRBD2; j_call: TRBJ2-7; cdr3_aa: CASSQEAVTSGERGQEQYF; cdr3_nt: TGCGCCAGCAGCCAGGAAGCGGTAACTAGCGGGGAAAGGGGTCAAGAGCAGTACTTC
v_call: TRBV7-9; clone_size: many; d_call: NA; j_call: TRBJ1-2; cdr3_aa: CASSATNYGYTF; cdr3_nt: TGTGCCAGCAGCGCCACTAACTATGGCTACACCTTC
v_call: TRBV4-2; clone_size: many; d_call: TRBD2; j_call: TRBJ2-3; cdr3_aa: CASSQDASGGADTQYF; cdr3_nt: TGTGCCAGCAGCCAAGACGCTAGCGGGGGGGCAGATACGCAGTATTTT
v_call: TRBV3-1; clone_size: few; d_call: NA; j_call: TRBJ1-1; cdr3_aa: CASSQGRGRHTEAFF; cdr3_nt: TGTGCCAGCAGCCAAGGCAGGGGCCGCCACACTGAAGCTTTCTTT
v_call: TRBV13; clone_size: NA; d_call: NA; j_call: TRBJ1-2; cdr3_aa: CASSLRLHRTGTTNYGYTF; cdr3_nt: TGTGCCAGCAGCTTAAGGCTGCACCGGACCGGTACAACTAACTATGGCTACACCTTC
v_call: TRBV7-9; clone_size: NA; d_call: NA; j_call: TRBJ1-4; cdr3_aa: CASSQGATDEKLFF; cdr3_nt: TGTGCCAGCAGCCAGGGAGCCACTGATGAAAAACTGTTTTTT
v_call: TRBV24-1; clone_size: NA; d_call: TRBD2; j_call: TRBJ2-1; cdr3_aa: CATNSGGIKNEQFF; cdr3_nt: TGTGCCACCAATAGCGGGGGTATCAAAAATGAGCAGTTCTTC
v_call: TRBV6-5; clone_size: few; d_call: NA; j_call: TRBJ1-2; cdr3_aa: CASSGPGSREDGYTF; cdr3_nt: TGTGCCAGCAGTGGCCCCGGGTCGCGGGAGGATGGCTACACCTTC
v_call: TRBV28; clone_size: once; d_call: TRBD2; j_call: TRBJ2-3; cdr3_aa: CACRLAGADTQYF; cdr3_nt: TGTGCCTGCAGACTAGCGGGAGCAGATACGCAGTATTTT
v_call: TRBV10-3; clone_size: NA; d_call: NA; j_call: TRBJ2-7; cdr3_aa: CAISESGPGFPSYEQYF; cdr3_nt: TGTGCCATCAGTGAGTCGGGCCCAGGCTTTCCCTCCTACGAGCAGTACTTC
v_call: TRBV24-1; clone_size: few; d_call: NA; j_call: TRBJ1-5; cdr3_aa: CATSDRGDQPQHF; cdr3_nt: TGTGCCACCAGTGATAGAGGGGATCAGCCCCAGCATTTT
v_call: TRBV6-5; clone_size: few; d_call: NA; j_call: TRBJ2-7; cdr3_aa: CASSYSLVRDGYEQYF; cdr3_nt: TGTGCCAGCAGTTACTCGTTGGTCCGGGACGGGTACGAGCAGTACTTC
v_call: TRBV20-1; clone_size: NA; d_call: TRBD1; j_call: TRBJ2-1; cdr3_aa: CSAVGQGAYNEQFF; cdr3_nt: TGCAGTGCCGTTGGACAGGGCGCCTACAATGAGCAGTTCTTC
v_call: TRBV27; clone_size: few; d_call: TRBD1; j_call: TRBJ2-1; cdr3_aa: CASSSSGTEFF; cdr3_nt: TGTGCCAGCAGTTCATCCGGGACAGAGTTCTTC
v_call: TRBV6-2/TRBV6-3; clone_size: NA; d_call: TRBD2; j_call: TRBJ2-7; cdr3_aa: CASSYNAGGDNEQYF; cdr3_nt: TGTGCCAGCAGTTACAATGCGGGAGGGGACAATGAGCAGTACTTC
v_call: TRBV4-1; clone_size: NA; d_call: NA; j_call: TRBJ2-6; cdr3_aa: CASSQDPFQYSGANVLTF; cdr3_nt: TGCGCCAGCAGCCAAGATCCTTTCCAGTACTCTGGGGCCAACGTCCTGACTTTC
v_call: TRBV29-1; clone_size: few; d_call: NA; j_call: TRBJ2-1; cdr3_aa: CSVEGEHQSSYNEQFF; cdr3_nt: TGCAGCGTTGAGGGGGAGCATCAGAGCTCCTACAATGAGCAGTTCTTC
v_call: TRBV20-1; clone_size: NA; d_call: NA; j_call: TRBJ2-7; cdr3_aa: CGLIGPSYEQYF; cdr3_nt: TGCGGACTGATCGGACCTTCCTACGAGCAGTACTTC
v_call: TRBV4-3; clone_size: NA; d_call: NA; j_call: TRBJ2-5; cdr3_aa: CASSQWVQGNGETQYF; cdr3_nt: TGCGCCAGCAGCCAATGGGTGCAGGGTAACGGAGAGACCCAGTACTTC
v_call: TRBV12-3/TRBV12-4; clone_size: NA; d_call: TRBD1; j_call: TRBJ1-1; cdr3_aa: CASTLTGGEAFF; cdr3_nt: TGTGCCAGCACATTGACAGGGGGCGAAGCTTTCTTT
v_call: TRBV15; clone_size: NA; d_call: TRBD2; j_call: TRBJ2-7; cdr3_aa: CATASGRGSSYEQYF; cdr3_nt: TGTGCCACCGCTAGCGGGAGGGGGAGCTCCTACGAGCAGTACTTC
v_call: TRBV5-5; clone_size: NA; d_call: NA; j_call: TRBJ2-7; cdr3_aa: CASSLRQPSYEQYF; cdr3_nt: TGTGCCAGCAGCTTGAGGCAACCTTCCTACGAGCAGTACTTC
v_call: TRBV12-3/TRBV12-4; clone_size: few; d_call: NA; j_call: TRBJ2-5; cdr3_aa: CASSLSSYETQYF; cdr3_nt: TGTGCCAGCAGTTTATCTAGCTACGAGACCCAGTACTTC